This T cell receptor (beta chain) comes out of a study of T-cell reconstitution after alpha-beta-depleted transplantation in children. In the case of this clonotype: Its antigen is currently unknown.

General study results and limits: At around two months after transplant, the alpha-beta T cells were reportedly derived from several hundred expanded clones that came from non-depleted graft cells.

Researchers prepared the TCRbeta library using unique molecular identifiers, the study reports. TCRdb ran MiXCR on the PCR reads and lists one entry per CDR3 protein. The sample records some 260,000 distinct CDR3 sequences, about 24% being singletons. Looked up from germline, CDR1 is SGHRS and CDR2 is YFSETQ. The CDR3 totals 16 residues. V lost 0 bases and J 7 bases, leaving 16 bases between the germline ends. V and J are TRBV5-1 and TRBJ2-2; either TRBD1 or TRBD2 may fit D (5 bases each). The sequencing used PBMCs, mostly from graft donor cells, collected 360 days after TCRalphabeta/CD19-depleted stem cell transplant. The sequence derives from a female patient aged 2-9 years who had a stem cell transplant for congenital amegakaryocytic thrombocytopenia, so the T cells may come from the graft donor. The CDR3 spells CASSLAKTGPSGELFF. In DNA form, the CDR3 reads TGCGCCAGCAGCTTGGCCAAGACGGGGCCTAGCGGGGAGCTGTTTTTT.